The 32 T cell receptor beta chains below come from one sample, sequenced in a study of blood T cell repertoires in COVID-19. Assay used: immunoSEQ multiplex PCR; TCRdb lists only in-frame clones, some missing. The sample consists of approximately 210,000 clones, around nine tenths of them appearing once. Input material: peripheral blood. These receptors were obtained from a middle-aged man with acute or convalescent COVID-19.

This rearrangement joins TRBV9 to TRBJ2-2; TRBD2 matches 8 bases. CDR3 size: 15 residues. The V gene's germline CDR1 is SGDLS and CDR2 YYNGEE. Losses at the gene ends were 2 bases for V and 1 base for J; bases not matched to a gene: 1. CDR3 sequence reads: CASSVAGGNTGELFF. The CDR3 DNA follows: TGTGCCAGCAGCGTTGCGGGAGGGAACACCGGGGAGCTGTTTTTT.

This sequence joins TRBV10-3 and TRBJ2-7, with D maybe TRBD1 (6 bases). CDR1 and CDR2 from the germline V gene are ENHRY and SYGVKD. The CDR3 totals 14 residues. The V end was cut by 8 bases, the J end by 6 bases, with 20 bases between. CDR3 DNA: TGTGCCATCGGGACCACCGCAGGGGACCGCGAGCAGTACTTC. Residues: CAIGTTAGDREQYF.

The V and J genes are TRBV7-2 and TRBJ2-1; 10 nucleotides line up with TRBD2. Trimming took 5 bases from V and 12 from J; bases not matched to a gene: 1. This CDR3 is built from 11 residues. Germline V gene lookup returns CDR1 SGHTA and CDR2 FQGNSA. CDR3 protein: CASSPSGRQFF. The CDR3 DNA reads TGTGCCAGCAGCCCTAGCGGGAGGCAGTTCTTC.

This chain joins TRBV4-2 and TRBJ2-7; D gene uncertain. CDR1 is LGHNA, CDR2 YNFKEQ, per germline. This CDR3 is 16 amino acids long. Trimming shortened V by 0 bases and J by 1 base, and 13 bases separated the two germline ends. CDR3 bases: TGTGCCAGCAGCCAAGAAGTGGCAACCGTTTCCTACGAGCAGTACTTC. Translated, it gives CASSQEVATVSYEQYF.

The chain joins TRBV27 to TRBJ2-7; possibly TRBD2 for D (5 bases). V gave up 8 bases and J gave up 3 bases, with 20 bases separating them. Germline V gives CDR1 MNHEY, CDR2 SMNVEV (reference sequence). CDR3 length equals 15 residues. The CDR3 bases are TGTGCCAGCCCGTCGGTGGGGAGCCGCGGCTACGAGCAGTACTTC. Its protein is CASPSVGSRGYEQYF.

V and J are TRBV7-3 and TRBJ2-1; 9 bases are shared with TRBD2. The CDR3 is made up of 15 amino acids. Trimming cost V 5 bases and J 12 bases; bases outside gene matches: 14. Germline V gene sequence: CDR1 SGHTA, CDR2 FQGTGA. Written as DNA, the CDR3 is TGTGCCAGCAGCCAGATAGCGGGAGCTGGTTTCGGGCAGTTCTTC. As protein: CASSQIAGAGFGQFF. The variable domain in full, completed from reference TRBV7-3 and TRBJ2-1, reads GAGVSQTPSNKVTEKGKYVELRCDPISGHTALYWYRQSLGQGPEFLIYFQGTGAADDSGLPNDRFFAVRPEGSVSTLKIQRTERGDSAVYLCASSQIAGAGFGQFFGPGTRLTVL.

The chain links TRBV7-6 to TRBJ1-5; 8 bases fit TRBD1. This CDR3 has 15 residues. The V and J ends lost 6 bases and 5 bases, in that order; junction bases with no gene match: 9. Germline V CDR1 and CDR2: SGHVS, FNYEAQ. The CDR3 coding sequence is TGTGCCAGCAGTCCCGGACAGGGTGGGGATCAGCCCCAGCATTTT. Translated: CASSPGQGGDQPQHF.

The V and J genes are TRBV2 and TRBJ1-2; D may be TRBD1 (5 bases). The germline V gene encodes CDR1 SNHLY and CDR2 FYNNEI. Deletions cut 6 bases from V and 4 bases from J, with 12 bases between. This CDR3 comprises 13 residues. The CDR3 is CASRVGLGYGYTF. In DNA, the CDR3 is TGTGCCAGCAGGGTGGGACTCGGCTATGGCTACACCTTC. Full variable domain (outside the CDR3, taken from reference TRBV2 and TRBJ1-2): EPEVTQTPSHQVTQMGQEVILRCVPISNHLYFYWYRQILGQKVEFLVSFYNNEISEKSEIFDDQFSVERPDGSNFTLKIRSTKLEDSAMYFCASRVGLGYGYTFGSGTRLTVV.

The chain's CDR3 is CASSVTSGGTDTQYF. The CDR3 nucleotides read TGCGCCAGCAGCGTTACTAGCGGGGGGACAGATACGCAGTATTTT. V usage is TRBV5-1 and J usage is TRBJ2-3; 12 nucleotides match TRBD2. The trim removed 4 bases at V and 3 bases at J, leaving 3 bases unmatched. The CDR3 is 15 amino acids. Per the germline V gene, CDR1 is SGHRS and CDR2 is YFSETQ.

This sequence joins TRBV29-1 and TRBJ1-1; a weak D match, TRBD1 (6 bases). The V gene lost 7 bases and the J gene lost 2 bases, with 20 bases spanning the gap. From germline, CDR1 is SQVTM and CDR2 ANQGSEA. The CDR3 consists of 15 residues. CDR3 sequence (DNA): TGCAGCGCATCCCTGCAGGGGATAGTCAACACTGAAGCTTTCTTT. Translating gives CSASLQGIVNTEAFF.

This clone was counted a single time. The rearrangement joins TRBV7-2 to TRBJ1-4, with TRBD1 identical over 7 bases. The CDR3 covers 17 residues. Unmatched junction bases numbered 14, after V lost 2 bases and J lost 8 bases. The V gene's germline CDR1 is SGHTA and CDR2 FQGNSA. CDR3 in DNA: TGTGCCAGCAGCTTAAGACAGGGCCATGCCTATGGGGAAAAACTGTTTTTT. Translation gives CASSLRQGHAYGEKLFF.

The chain links TRBV19 to TRBJ2-1; the D is unclear. The CDR3 has 16 amino acids. Trimming left V 5 bases short and J 7 bases short, with 21 bases between. CDR1 and CDR2 from the germline V gene are LNHDA and SQIVND (reference sequence). The CDR3 region has the DNA TGTGCCAGTAGTCCCCCTTACGAAACCGGGTGGAATGAGCAGTTCTTC. Translated, it gives CASSPPYETGWNEQFF.

The chain is built from TRBV7-3 and TRBJ2-6; D gene unclear. CDR3 length equals 16 residues. In germline, CDR1 is SGHTA, CDR2 FQGTGA. Trimming removed 0 bases at V and 4 bases at J, with 10 bases between. CDR3 sequence: CASSLTPQTGANVLTF. The CDR3 nucleotides read TGTGCCAGCAGCTTAACCCCCCAAACAGGGGCCAACGTCCTGACTTTC.

This chain links TRBV12-3 or TRBV12-4 with TRBJ2-7, with D tentatively TRBD2 (6 bases). V lost 5 bases and J lost 6, with 11 bases in between. There are 12 residues in the CDR3. This chain's CDR3 is CASSRKEGEQYF. CDR3 in DNA: TGTGCCAGCAGTCGAAAGGAGGGCGAGCAGTACTTC.

The rearrangement links TRBV2 to TRBJ2-3, with 7 bases identical to TRBD1. CDR1 is SNHLY, CDR2 FYNNEI, per germline. The CDR3 loop spans 16 amino acids. The V and J ends lost 1 base and 1 base, in that order; junction bases with no gene match: 5. DNA of the CDR3: TGTGCCAGCAGTGAAGGACCGGGACAGCGCACAGATACGCAGTATTTT. This sequence encodes CASSEGPGQRTDTQYF.

This chain links TRBV15 with TRBJ2-5; tentative D call: TRBD2 (6 bases). The V end lost 1 base, the J end lost 1 base, and 13 bases lay between the germline ends. The CDR3 is 16 residues long. Germline values: CDR1 LNHNV, CDR2 YYDKDF (reference sequence). Here the CDR3 reads CATSRGRAGPQETQYF. The CDR3 DNA reads as TGTGCCACCAGCAGAGGCCGGGCGGGACCCCAAGAGACCCAGTACTTC. Complete variable domain (other parts from reference TRBV15 and TRBJ2-5): DAMVIQNPRYQVTQFGKPVTLSCSQTLNHNVMYWYQQKSSQAPKLLFHYYDKDFNNEADTPDNFQSRRPNTSFCFLDIRSPGLGDTAMYLCATSRGRAGPQETQYFGPGTRLLVL.

J is TRBJ2-1 and V is TRBV29-1; D might be TRBD2 (6 bases). CDR3 size: 14 residues. Germline V gene lookup returns CDR1 SQVTM and CDR2 ANQGSEA. V lost 5 bases and J 3 bases, leaving 14 bases between the germline ends. The CDR3 nucleotides read TGCAGCGTTAACGGAGGGAGGTTCTACAATGAGCAGTTCTTC. Its translation: CSVNGGRFYNEQFF.

The gene calls are TRBV6-6 and TRBJ2-5, with unresolved D. This CDR3 has 12 residues. From germline, CDR1 is MNHNY and CDR2 SVGAGI (reference sequence). The ends were cut back, 6 bases at V and 1 base at J, with 6 bases in the middle. CDR3 DNA: TGTGCCAGCAGCGAGTTCCAAGAGACCCAGTACTTC. Residues: CASSEFQETQYF.

The chain is built from TRBV13 and TRBJ2-1, with 9 bases aligning to TRBD2. This CDR3 is 16 amino acids long. V lost 3 bases, J lost 7 bases, and 10 bases stayed unmatched. The germline CDR1 and CDR2 sequences are PRHDT and FYEKMQ (reference sequence). The CDR3 coding sequence is TGTGCCAGCAGCTTCCCGGGACTAGCTAACGGGAATGAGCAGTTCTTC. Its protein is CASSFPGLANGNEQFF. Supplemented by reference TRBV13 and TRBJ2-1, the full variable domain reads AAGVIQSPRHLIKEKRETATLKCYPIPRHDTVYWYQQGPGQDPQFLISFYEKMQSDKGSIPDRFSAQQFSDYHSELNMSSLELGDSALYFCASSFPGLANGNEQFFGPGTRLTVL.

The rearrangement links TRBV6-5 to TRBJ2-1; 7 bases agree with TRBD2. The ends lost 11 bases at V and 2 bases at J; junction bases unmatched: 9. CDR1 and CDR2 (germline): MNHEY, SVGAGI. The CDR3 consists of 14 residues. The DNA for the CDR3 is TGTGCCGTAGGATTTAGCGGGCCCTACAATGAGCAGTTCTTC. Amino acid sequence: CAVGFSGPYNEQFF.

This chain links TRBV11-2 with TRBJ2-2, with D tentatively TRBD2 (5 bases). CDR3 length equals 14 residues. Germline V gene lookup returns CDR1 SGHAT and CDR2 FQNNGV. Trimming pared 5 bases from V and 7 bases from J, leaving 14 bases between. The chain's CDR3 is CASSPGVSVGELFF. The CDR3 DNA is TGTGCCAGCAGCCCTGGGGTTAGCGTCGGGGAGCTGTTTTTT. Using reference TRBV11-2 and TRBJ2-2 for the parts outside the CDR3, the full variable domain is EAGVAQSPRYKIIEKRQSVAFWCNPISGHATLYWYQQILGQGPKLLIQFQNNGVVDDSQLPKDRFSAERLKGVDSTLKIQPAKLEDSAVYLCASSPGVSVGELFFGEGSRLTVL.

This clone came up many times. V usage is TRBV15 and J usage is TRBJ2-7, with D possibly TRBD2 on 5 matching bases. The CDR3 contains 13 residues. Looked up from germline, CDR1 is LNHNV and CDR2 is YYDKDF (reference sequence). With 5 bases removed from V and 2 bases from J, the gap between germline ends came to 10 bases. DNA of the CDR3: TGTGCCACCAGCCGCCGGGGAGCCTACGAGCAGTACTTC. It encodes CATSRRGAYEQYF. The variable domain in full, completed from reference TRBV15 and TRBJ2-7, reads DAMVIQNPRYQVTQFGKPVTLSCSQTLNHNVMYWYQQKSSQAPKLLFHYYDKDFNNEADTPDNFQSRRPNTSFCFLDIRSPGLGDTAMYLCATSRRGAYEQYFGPGTRLTVT.

The CDR3 sequence is CASRGGTGTYEQYF. Here the CDR3 DNA reads TGTGCCAGCAGAGGGGGGACAGGGACCTACGAGCAGTACTTC. This chain joins TRBV7-2 and TRBJ2-7; 9 nucleotides line up with TRBD1. V was pared by 6 bases and J by 2 bases, with 5 bases of the junction left unmatched. Germline-derived CDR1 and CDR2 are SGHTA and FQGNSA. The CDR3 covers 14 residues.

The chain couples TRBV27 to TRBJ1-1; unclear D gene. Germline V lookup: CDR1 MNHEY, CDR2 SMNVEV (reference sequence). Trimming shortened V by 6 bases and J by 5 bases, and 13 bases separated the two germline ends. The CDR3 contains 13 residues. The chain's CDR3 is CASSHSSGTEAFF. The CDR3 DNA sequence: TGTGCCAGCAGCCACAGCAGCGGTACTGAAGCTTTCTTT.

The genes are TRBV6-5 and TRBJ2-7, with D uncertain. This CDR3 region has 13 residues. Per the germline V gene, CDR1 is MNHEY and CDR2 is SVGAGI. The V end was cut by 4 bases, the J end by 3 bases, with 10 bases between. This chain's CDR3 is CASSSRSYYEQYF. DNA for the CDR3: TGTGCCAGCAGTTCCCGGTCGTACTACGAGCAGTACTTC.

This sequence joins TRBV5-1 and TRBJ2-5; 7 positions match TRBD2. CDR1 is SGHRS, CDR2 YFSETQ, per germline. CDR3 length: 14 amino acids. Germline trimming cut 4 bases from V and 1 base from J; bases unmatched to any gene: 4. CDR3 bases: TGCGCCAGCAGCAACCCTAGCGGCCAAGAGACCCAGTACTTC. Protein product: CASSNPSGQETQYF.

The chain has TRBV5-8 and TRBJ2-7; 8 bases align to TRBD1. Germline CDR1 reads SGHTS; CDR2 reads YDEGEE. The CDR3 runs to 14 residues. Unmatched junction bases numbered 3, after V lost 2 bases and J lost 2 bases. The CDR3 reads CASSFPGQAYEQYF. CDR3 bases: TGTGCCAGCAGCTTTCCGGGACAGGCCTACGAGCAGTACTTC. Looking up the rest from reference TRBV5-8 and TRBJ2-7 gives the full variable domain: EAGVTQSPTHLIKTRGQQATLRCSPISGHTSVYWYQQALGLGLQFLLWYDEGEERNRGNFPPRFSGRQFPNYSSELNVNALELEDSALYLCASSFPGQAYEQYFGPGTRLTVT.

V gene TRBV27 combines with J gene TRBJ1-4; 12 bases line up with TRBD1. The germline CDR1 and CDR2 sequences are MNHEY and SMNVEV (reference sequence). Trimming cost V 5 bases and J 2 bases; bases outside gene matches: 9. The CDR3 has 18 residues. DNA of the CDR3: TGTGCCAGCAGTCCGGGGACAGGGGGCTTGTGGACTAATGAAAAACTGTTTTTT. This sequence encodes CASSPGTGGLWTNEKLFF.

The chain joins TRBV13 to TRBJ2-7, with 14 positions matching TRBD2. The trim removed 5 bases at V and 4 bases at J, leaving 4 bases unmatched. The CDR3 is made up of 15 amino acids. In germline, CDR1 is PRHDT, CDR2 FYEKMQ (reference sequence). In DNA form, the CDR3 reads TGTGCCAGCAGCAACCGACTAGCGGGGGGGTACGAGCAGTACTTC. Translation gives CASSNRLAGGYEQYF.

V and J are TRBV28 and TRBJ2-1, with unresolved D. The CDR3 has 12 residues. V was pared by 3 bases and J by 9 bases, with 9 bases between. Per germline, CDR1 MDHEN and CDR2 SYDVKM. The CDR3 loop is CASSLLGSEQFF. For the CDR3, the DNA is TGTGCCAGCAGTTTGTTGGGCAGTGAGCAGTTCTTC.

This chain connects TRBV7-9 to TRBJ2-5; the D gene is possibly TRBD1 (6 bases). The V gene's germline CDR1 is SEHNR and CDR2 FQNEAQ (reference sequence). The CDR3 extends over 16 amino acids. V was cut by 4 bases and J by 4 bases, with 19 bases left in between. CDR3 sequence reads: CASSSLTGALGETQYF. The CDR3 region has the DNA TGTGCCAGCAGCTCGCTGACAGGAGCCCTAGGAGAGACCCAGTACTTC. Together with reference TRBV7-9 and TRBJ2-5, the CDR3 gives the full variable domain: DTGVSQNPRHKITKRGQNVTFRCDPISEHNRLYWYRQTLGQGPEFLTYFQNEAQLEKSRLLSDRFSAERPKGSFSTLEIQRTEQGDSAMYLCASSSLTGALGETQYFGPGTRLLVL.

V is TRBV29-1 and J is TRBJ2-7, with TRBD2 matching over 9 bases. The germline V gene encodes CDR1 SQVTM and CDR2 ANQGSEA. The CDR3 sequence is 14 residues long. V trimming: 5 bases; J trimming: 7 bases; junction bases outside the gene matches: 12. As DNA, the CDR3 is TGCAGCGTTCGCTTATCGGCGGGAGGGGGGGAGCAGTACTTC. Protein product: CSVRLSAGGGEQYF.